A selection of T cell receptor beta chains follows, all from one sample in a study of vaccination and CD4 T cells after COVID-19. Antigens of these TCRs are unknown. TCRdb passed the PCR reads through MiXCR, listing each CDR3 protein once. The sample comprises about 15,000 distinct CDR3 sequences, less than 65% of which are singletons, and about 10% rests with the top ten. Material: CD4+ T cells from blood, cultured in vitro, obtained before SARS-CoV-2 vaccination. Source of these receptors: a human donor who had recovered from COVID-19. Both conserved end residues are trimmed from each CDR3.

v_call cdr3_aa
TRBV7-2 ASSLREVAAHETQY
TRBV10-1 ASSPGLGLSDTQY
TRBV29-1 SVAEKGTQY
TRBV10-3 AISKDRAGTDTQY
TRBV20-1 SARDSGTGQDTQY
TRBV7-3 ASSLLPQETQY
TRBV20-1 STIPAGRNSPLH
TRBV20-1 SARDDPSGIYQETQY
TRBV20-1 SASGQGQETQY
TRBV7-9 ASSLGPTGLQETQY
TRBV6-5 ASSSGRLENEQF
TRBV2 ASSGGGAQPQH
TRBV20-1 SASDTEMADTQY
TRBV5-4 ASSLGQGEIDTQY
TRBV28 ASSPQQTGGTDTQY
TRBV19 ASSIATNTEAF
TRBV20-1 SASPPPGTSGNSYNEQF
TRBV28 ASSLGGSGYT
TRBV20-1 SAPRGAGRGQPQH
TRBV28 ASSPPRGGVGTNYGYT
TRBV19 ASSIGGQGAYGYT
TRBV20-1 SARWVSSYNSPLH
TRBV18 ASSPEPYGYT